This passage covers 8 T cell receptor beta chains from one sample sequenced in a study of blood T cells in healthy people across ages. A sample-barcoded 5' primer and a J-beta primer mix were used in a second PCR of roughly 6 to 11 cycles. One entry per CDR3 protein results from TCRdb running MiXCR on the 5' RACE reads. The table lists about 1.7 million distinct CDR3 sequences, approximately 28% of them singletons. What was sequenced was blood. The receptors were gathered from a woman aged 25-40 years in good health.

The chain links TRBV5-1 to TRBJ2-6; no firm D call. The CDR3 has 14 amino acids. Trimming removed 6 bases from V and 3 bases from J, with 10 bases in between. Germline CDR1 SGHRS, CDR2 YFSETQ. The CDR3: CASTLRDGANVLTF. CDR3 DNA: TGCGCCAGCACCCTAAGGGATGGGGCCAACGTCCTGACTTTC.

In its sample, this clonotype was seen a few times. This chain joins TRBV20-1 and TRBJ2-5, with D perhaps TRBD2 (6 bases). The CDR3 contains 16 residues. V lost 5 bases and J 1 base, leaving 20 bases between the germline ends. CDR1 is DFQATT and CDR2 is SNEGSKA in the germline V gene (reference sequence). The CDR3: CSASLFGGPAQETQYF. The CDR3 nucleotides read TGCAGTGCTTCCCTATTCGGGGGACCTGCCCAAGAGACCCAGTACTTC.

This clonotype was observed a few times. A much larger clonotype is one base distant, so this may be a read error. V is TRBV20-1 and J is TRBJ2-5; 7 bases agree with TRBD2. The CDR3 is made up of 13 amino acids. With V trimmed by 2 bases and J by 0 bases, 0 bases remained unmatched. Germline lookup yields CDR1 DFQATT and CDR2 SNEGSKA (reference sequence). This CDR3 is CSARLADQETQYF. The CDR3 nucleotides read TGCAGTGCTAGACTAGCGGACCAAGAGACCCAGTACTTC.

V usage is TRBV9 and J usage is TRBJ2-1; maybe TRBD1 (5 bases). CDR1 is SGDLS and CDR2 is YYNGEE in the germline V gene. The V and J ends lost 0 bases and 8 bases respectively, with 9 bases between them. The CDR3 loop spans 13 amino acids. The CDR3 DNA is TGTGCCAGCAGCGTAGCAGGGTCGGATGAGCAGTTCTTC. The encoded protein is CASSVAGSDEQFF.

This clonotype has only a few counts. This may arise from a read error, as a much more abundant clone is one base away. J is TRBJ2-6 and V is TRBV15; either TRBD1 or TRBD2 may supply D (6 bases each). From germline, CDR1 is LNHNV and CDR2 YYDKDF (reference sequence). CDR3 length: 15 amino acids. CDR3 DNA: TGTGCCACCAGCGTAGGGACGTGGGGGGCCAACGTCCGGACTTTC. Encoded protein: CATSVGTWGANVRTF.

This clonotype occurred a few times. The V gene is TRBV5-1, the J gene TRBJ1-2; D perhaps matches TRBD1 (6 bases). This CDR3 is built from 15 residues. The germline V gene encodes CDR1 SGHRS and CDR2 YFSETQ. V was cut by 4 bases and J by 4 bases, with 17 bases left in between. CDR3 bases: TGCGCCAGCAGCCCGGGACATTTGGGGCCCTATGGCTACACCTTC. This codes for CASSPGHLGPYGYTF.

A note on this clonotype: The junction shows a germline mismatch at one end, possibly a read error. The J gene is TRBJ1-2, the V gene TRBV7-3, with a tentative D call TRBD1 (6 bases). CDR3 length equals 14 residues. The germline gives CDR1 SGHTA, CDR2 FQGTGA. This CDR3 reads CASSLNPGGPGSTF. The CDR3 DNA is TGTGCCAGCAGCTTAAACCCGGGGGGGCCTGGCTCCACCTTC.

In DNA form, the CDR3 reads TGCAGGGCACACGGGACAGGGGAGCAGTTCTTC. This sequence encodes CRAHGTGEQFF. The chain recombines TRBV20-1 with TRBJ2-1, with TRBD1 matching over 9 bases. In germline, CDR1 is DFQATT, CDR2 SNEGSKA (reference sequence). The CDR3 is made up of 11 amino acids.